A single sample is the source of the 16 T cell receptor beta chains below, sequenced in a study of T cell changes during pregnancy in multiple sclerosis. Sequencing used immunoSEQ multiplex PCR; TCRdb keeps in-frame clones, though not all of them. The sample lists 25,000 to 35,000 clones, 87% occurring once. The sequencing here drew on CD8+ T cells from peripheral blood mononuclear cells, taken in the first trimester of pregnancy. The source is a female donor with multiple sclerosis, enrolled in a pregnancy study.

This clone was seen once. J is TRBJ2-3 and V is TRBV28, with D perhaps TRBD2 (5 bases). CDR1 and CDR2 from the germline V gene are MDHEN and SYDVKM. Trimming took 7 bases from V and 7 from J, leaving 24 bases between them. This CDR3 has 16 residues. In nucleotides, the CDR3 is TGTGCCAGCACCAAACCCTATGAAGGGAGTGGAAATACGCAGTATTTT. Protein sequence: CASTKPYEGSGNTQYF.

The rearrangement links TRBV19 to TRBJ1-5, with 9 bases lining up with TRBD1. From germline, CDR1 is LNHDA and CDR2 SQIVND (reference sequence). The CDR3 consists of 17 residues. V lost 7 bases and J lost 0; bases outside the gene matches: 10. For the CDR3, the DNA is TGTGCCAGTAACCCCATTCGACAGGGGGATAGCAATCAGCCCCAGCATTTT. The encoded protein is CASNPIRQGDSNQPQHF.

The CDR3 here is CASSPRGVPEAFF. CDR3 bases: TGTGCCAGCAGCCCGCGGGGGGTTCCTGAAGCTTTCTTT. The chain combines TRBV6-5 with TRBJ1-1; TRBD1 is a possible D gene (5 bases). Germline V gene sequence: CDR1 MNHEY, CDR2 SVGAGI. Trimming cost V 6 bases and J 6 bases, with 14 bases left between them. The CDR3 is made up of 13 amino acids.

The chain links TRBV28 to TRBJ2-1, with 10 bases identical to TRBD2. Germline lookup yields CDR1 MDHEN and CDR2 SYDVKM. The CDR3 runs 13 residues. With 7 bases clipped from V and 8 bases from J, the junction kept 5 bases outside the gene matches. Here the CDR3 reads CASKREGLDEQFF. CDR3 DNA sequence: TGTGCCAGCAAGCGGGAGGGCCTTGATGAGCAGTTCTTC.

The chain has TRBV28 and TRBJ1-1, with 9 bases lining up with TRBD1. Germline assignment: CDR1 MDHEN and CDR2 SYDVKM. The CDR3 runs 13 residues. The V and J ends lost 10 bases and 4 bases, in that order; junction bases with no gene match: 7. The CDR3 is CATRRQGVTEAFF. In DNA, the CDR3 is TGTGCCACCCGGCGACAGGGGGTCACTGAAGCTTTCTTT.

The chain couples TRBV2 to TRBJ1-1; perhaps TRBD1 as D (6 bases). The germline gives CDR1 SNHLY, CDR2 FYNNEI. The CDR3 consists of 17 residues. Between the trimmed V and J ends, which lost 3 bases and 1 base, there was a span of 18 bases. The CDR3 loop is CASSDSWTVTRNTEAFF. The CDR3 nucleotides are TGTGCCAGCAGTGATTCTTGGACAGTCACTCGGAACACTGAAGCTTTCTTT.

The chain couples TRBV27 to TRBJ2-3; 12 nucleotides agree with TRBD1. V gave up 4 bases and J gave up 5 bases; unmatched junction bases: 7. Looked up from germline, CDR1 is MNHEY and CDR2 is SMNVEV (reference sequence). CDR3 length: 16 amino acids. The CDR3 sequence: CASSSTGQGAKDTQYF. For the CDR3, the DNA is TGTGCCAGCAGTTCGACGGGACAGGGGGCGAAAGATACGCAGTATTTT.

The genes are TRBV27 and TRBJ2-2; D is uncertain. CDR1 is MNHEY and CDR2 is SMNVEV in the germline V gene (reference sequence). The CDR3 is made up of 18 amino acids. The V and J ends lost 0 bases and 1 base respectively, with 15 bases between them. The CDR3 is CASSLSGATGVNTGELFF. The CDR3 nucleotides are TGTGCCAGCAGTTTATCGGGTGCTACGGGTGTGAACACCGGGGAGCTGTTTTTT.

The rearrangement joins TRBV6-6 to TRBJ2-1; 10 nucleotides align to TRBD1. Germline trimming cut 7 bases from V and 6 bases from J; bases unmatched to any gene: 6. The CDR3 spans 14 residues. Germline values: CDR1 MNHNY, CDR2 SVGAGI (reference sequence). CDR3 region: CASTTGTGVNEQFF. CDR3 coding DNA: TGTGCCAGCACTACCGGGACAGGGGTCAATGAGCAGTTCTTC.

V and J are TRBV9 and TRBJ2-1; 10 bases line up with TRBD2. CDR3 length equals 17 residues. The J segment lost 3 bases and the V segment lost 4 bases, leaving 10 bases of the junction unmatched. Germline V gene sequence: CDR1 SGDLS, CDR2 YYNGEE. CDR3 DNA: TGTGCCAGCAGCCCCACCGAGCTAGCGGGAGTCTACAATGAGCAGTTCTTC. It is translated as CASSPTELAGVYNEQFF.

CDR3 in amino acids: CASSPSADYNEQFF. For the CDR3, the DNA is TGTGCCAGCAGCCCCTCAGCGGACTACAATGAGCAGTTCTTC. The chain employs TRBV9 and TRBJ2-1, with D possibly matching TRBD2 (5 bases). CDR3 size: 14 residues. Germline values: CDR1 SGDLS, CDR2 YYNGEE. The ends were cut back, 4 bases at V and 3 bases at J, with 11 bases in the middle.

Only one count was recorded for this clone. The chain couples TRBV28 to TRBJ1-1, with D tentatively TRBD1 (5 bases). Between the trimmed V and J ends, which lost 5 bases and 1 base, there was a span of 14 bases. This CDR3 has 15 amino acids. Germline V gene sequence: CDR1 MDHEN, CDR2 SYDVKM. This chain's CDR3 is CASSGWGETNTEAFF. The CDR3 DNA is TGTGCCAGCAGTGGGTGGGGGGAGACGAACACTGAAGCTTTCTTT.

The chain employs TRBV5-1 and TRBJ2-2; a possible D gene is TRBD2 (5 bases). Trimming removed 2 bases from V and 6 bases from J, with 11 bases in between. CDR3 length: 14 amino acids. Germline values: CDR1 SGHRS, CDR2 YFSETQ. For the CDR3, the DNA is TGCGCCAGCAGCTTAAATCTAGCCTCCGGGGAGCTGTTTTTT. This encodes CASSLNLASGELFF.

This chain joins TRBV28 and TRBJ2-7; 13 nucleotides match TRBD2. Germline trimming cut 3 bases from V and 5 bases from J; bases unmatched to any gene: 7. CDR3 size: 16 residues. Per germline, CDR1 MDHEN and CDR2 SYDVKM. The CDR3 sequence is CASSLLGTSGMDEQYF. CDR3 bases: TGTGCCAGCAGTTTGTTGGGGACTAGCGGGATGGACGAGCAGTACTTC.

The rearrangement uses TRBV28 and TRBJ2-3; the D is unclear. CDR1 and CDR2 (germline): MDHEN, SYDVKM. The CDR3 runs 16 residues. The V end was cut by 6 bases, the J end by 0 bases, with 16 bases between. The CDR3 DNA follows: TGTGCCAGCAGCCTCCCGAGGCGGCGGAGCACAGATACGCAGTATTTT. Translated: CASSLPRRRSTDTQYF.

The CDR3 loop is CASRPLGGNTGELFF. The CDR3 DNA reads TGTGCCAGCAGACCGCTAGGAGGAAACACCGGGGAGCTGTTTTTT. The rearrangement links TRBV9 to TRBJ2-2, with D perhaps TRBD2 (5 bases). From germline, CDR1 is SGDLS and CDR2 YYNGEE. The CDR3 is 15 amino acids. Trimming cost V 5 bases and J 2 bases, with 13 bases left between them.